Following are 22 T cell receptor beta chains from one sample sequenced in a study of beta chain features in type 1 diabetes. Expressed TCRB transcripts were sequenced, since all the RNA that had been isolated was reverse transcribed. The assay was immunoSEQ multiplex PCR, and TCRdb's table has in-frame clones only and misses some. The table shows over 300,000 clones, with roughly 8% occurring only once. The sample comprised central memory CD4+ T cells from blood. All receptors derive from a woman aged 18 to 35 in good health.

This clone was counted ten times or more. The J gene is TRBJ2-1, the V gene TRBV28; no clear D gene. This CDR3 contains 13 residues. Trimming shortened V by 8 bases and J by 1 base, and 9 bases separated the two germline ends. The germline CDR1 and CDR2 sequences are MDHEN and SYDVKM. The CDR3 nucleotides are TGTGCCAGCCGACACGGGTCCTACAATGAGCAGTTCTTC. Amino acid sequence: CASRHGSYNEQFF. Variable domain in full (rest from reference TRBV28 and TRBJ2-1): DVKVTQSSRYLVKRTGEKVFLECVQDMDHENMFWYRQDPGLGLRLIYFSYDVKMKEKGDIPEGYSVSREKKERFSLILESASTNQTSMYLCASRHGSYNEQFFGPGTRLTVL.

This clone has just a few counts. The chain combines TRBV15 with TRBJ1-4; D ambiguous. Germline assignment: CDR1 LNHNV and CDR2 YYDKDF (reference sequence). This CDR3 is 14 amino acids long. V was cut by 4 bases and J by 4 bases, with 10 bases left in between. Written as DNA, the CDR3 is TGTGCCACCAGCAAAGGAACCGTTAATGAAAAACTGTTTTTT. Translating it yields CATSKGTVNEKLFF. The full variable domain, its missing parts supplied by reference TRBV15 and TRBJ1-4, is DAMVIQNPRYQVTQFGKPVTLSCSQTLNHNVMYWYQQKSSQAPKLLFHYYDKDFNNEADTPDNFQSRRPNTSFCFLDIRSPGLGDTAMYLCATSKGTVNEKLFFGSGTQLSVL.

This clone occurred a few times. The chain joins TRBV28 to TRBJ2-2; D is possibly TRBD1 or TRBD2 (5 bases each). This CDR3 region has 16 residues. V shed 5 bases and J shed 7 bases, with 20 bases lying between them. Germline-derived CDR1 and CDR2 are MDHEN and SYDVKM. CDR3 residues: CASSPPLGGGVGELFF. CDR3 sequence (DNA): TGTGCCAGCAGTCCCCCCCTGGGTGGGGGTGTCGGGGAGCTGTTTTTT. The entire variable domain, with the rest obtained from reference TRBV28 and TRBJ2-2, is as follows: DVKVTQSSRYLVKRTGEKVFLECVQDMDHENMFWYRQDPGLGLRLIYFSYDVKMKEKGDIPEGYSVSREKKERFSLILESASTNQTSMYLCASSPPLGGGVGELFFGEGSRLTVL.

J is TRBJ2-2 and V is TRBV5-4; 13 bases map to TRBD2. The V gene's germline CDR1 is SGHNT and CDR2 YYREEE (reference sequence). J lost 3 bases, V lost 4 bases, and 6 bases had no gene match. This CDR3 is built from 17 residues. In DNA, the CDR3 is TGTGCCAGCAGCCCTCCGACTAGCGGGGGGCACACCGGGGAGCTGTTTTTT. It codes for CASSPPTSGGHTGELFF.

This clone was observed a handful of times. This sequence joins TRBV29-1 and TRBJ2-7; maybe TRBD1 (5 bases). The ends were cut back, 6 bases at V and 6 bases at J, with 15 bases in the middle. Per germline, CDR1 SQVTM and CDR2 ANQGSEA. The CDR3 has 12 amino acids. CDR3 protein: CSVQGDSREQYF. CDR3 coding DNA: TGCAGCGTCCAGGGCGATTCACGCGAGCAGTACTTC.

The CDR3 nucleotides are TGTGCCAGCAGCTTAGATTTTTGGCAGAACAATGAGCAGTTCTTC. This encodes CASSLDFWQNNEQFF. The V call is TRBV11-3, the J call TRBJ2-1; no firm D call. V shed 0 bases and J shed 5 bases, with 11 bases lying between them. CDR1 is SGHNT and CDR2 is YENEEA in the germline V gene. The CDR3 extends over 15 amino acids.

This clone has only a few counts. This sequence joins TRBV5-1 and TRBJ1-2; a possible D gene is TRBD1 (6 bases). Germline V gene data show CDR1 as SGHRS and CDR2 as YFSETQ. This CDR3 comprises 15 residues. Trimming removed 0 bases from V and 6 bases from J, with 15 bases in between. CDR3 amino acids: CASSLVGAGEHGYTF. Written as DNA, the CDR3 is TGCGCCAGCAGCTTGGTTGGGGCAGGGGAGCATGGCTACACCTTC. Supplemented by reference TRBV5-1 and TRBJ1-2, the full variable domain reads KAGVTQTPRYLIKTRGQQVTLSCSPISGHRSVSWYQQTPGQGLQFLFEYFSETQRNKGNFPGRFSGRQFSNSRSEMNVSTLELGDSALYLCASSLVGAGEHGYTFGSGTRLTVV.

The gene calls are TRBV15 and TRBJ2-1, with unresolved D. This CDR3 spans 15 amino acids. Germline lookup yields CDR1 LNHNV and CDR2 YYDKDF (reference sequence). V was pared by 0 bases and J by 0 bases, with 6 bases between. Written as DNA, the CDR3 is TGTGCCACCAGCAGAGAACAGTACTCCTACAATGAGCAGTTCTTC. Protein: CATSREQYSYNEQFF. Using reference TRBV15 and TRBJ2-1 for the parts outside the CDR3, the full variable domain is DAMVIQNPRYQVTQFGKPVTLSCSQTLNHNVMYWYQQKSSQAPKLLFHYYDKDFNNEADTPDNFQSRRPNTSFCFLDIRSPGLGDTAMYLCATSREQYSYNEQFFGPGTRLTVL.

The chain uses TRBV11-1 and TRBJ2-7; D might be TRBD2 (6 bases). The germline gives CDR1 SGHAT, CDR2 FQDESV (reference sequence). V lost 5 bases, J lost 2 bases, and 13 bases lay in between. The CDR3 is 14 residues long. CDR3: CASSLEGTAYEQYF. DNA of the CDR3: TGTGCCAGCAGCCTGGAGGGGACCGCCTACGAGCAGTACTTC. Drawing the rest from reference TRBV11-1 and TRBJ2-7, the complete variable domain is EAEVAQSPRYKITEKSQAVAFWCDPISGHATLYWYRQILGQGPELLVQFQDESVVDDSQLPKDRFSAERLKGVDSTLKIQPAELGDSAMYLCASSLEGTAYEQYFGPGTRLTVT.

This clone came up a few times. V gene TRBV5-1 combines with J gene TRBJ2-7; 8 bases line up with TRBD1. The length of the CDR3 is 14 residues. The germline gives CDR1 SGHRS, CDR2 YFSETQ. V was clipped by 4 bases and J by 5 bases; unmatched bases: 8. CDR3 residues: CASSLATGVNEQYF. The CDR3, as DNA: TGCGCCAGCAGCCTCGCGACAGGGGTAAACGAGCAGTACTTC.

This clone was counted ten times or more. V usage is TRBV7-8 and J usage is TRBJ2-5; a weak D match, TRBD1 (5 bases). V was trimmed by 5 bases and J by 4 bases, leaving 17 bases between them. In germline, CDR1 is SGHVS, CDR2 FQNEAQ. The CDR3 runs to 15 residues. CDR3 coding DNA: TGTGCCAGCAGCGCGAGTTGGGGCATCGGAGAGACCCAGTACTTC. The encoded protein is CASSASWGIGETQYF. The variable domain in full, with the rest retrieved from reference TRBV7-8 and TRBJ2-5, is GAGVSQSPRYKVAKRGQDVALRCDPISGHVSLFWYQQALGQGPEFLTYFQNEAQLDKSGLPSDRFFAERPEGSVSTLKIQRTQQEDSAVYLCASSASWGIGETQYFGPGTRLLVL.

This clone appeared a few times. The rearrangement uses TRBV27 and TRBJ2-2, with D tentatively TRBD2 (6 bases). V shed 2 bases and J shed 4 bases, with 8 bases lying between them. Germline-derived CDR1 and CDR2 are MNHEY and SMNVEV (reference sequence). This CDR3 spans 14 amino acids. CDR3 nucleotide sequence: TGTGCCAGCAGTTTAACGGGGGTCACCGGGGAGCTGTTTTTT. This gives the protein CASSLTGVTGELFF.

The chain employs TRBV9 and TRBJ2-1, with 8 nucleotides matching TRBD2. This CDR3 region has 16 residues. V shed 0 bases and J 6 bases; nucleotides not matched to a gene: 8. Germline V CDR1 and CDR2: SGDLS, YYNGEE. For the CDR3, the DNA is TGTGCCAGCAGCGTAGTGGGAAGCGGGAGAACCAATGAGCAGTTCTTC. Its protein is CASSVVGSGRTNEQFF.

This clone has more than one count but fewer than ten. This chain joins TRBV5-1 and TRBJ2-3; 8 bases are shared with TRBD2. CDR1 is SGHRS, CDR2 YFSETQ, per germline. The CDR3 consists of 16 residues. Germline trimming cut 2 bases from V and 2 bases from J; bases unmatched to any gene: 7. CDR3 bases: TGCGCCAGCAGCTTATCATCCGGGAGGGCCACAGATACGCAGTATTTT. Protein product: CASSLSSGRATDTQYF.

In this sample, this clone turned up a few times. The gene calls are TRBV7-2 and TRBJ2-7, with TRBD2 identical over 9 bases. The CDR3 contains 13 residues. V dropped 2 bases and J dropped 4; count of bases not matched to a gene: 0. Germline lookup yields CDR1 SGHTA and CDR2 FQGNSA. The CDR3 region is CASSLSGRYEQYF. In DNA, the CDR3 is TGTGCCAGCAGCTTAAGCGGGAGGTACGAGCAGTACTTC.

This clone was detected a few times. Since a much larger clone is just one base distant, this may be a read error. V gene TRBV7-6 combines with J gene TRBJ2-1; D remains unclear. The CDR3 spans 11 residues. V was cut by 3 bases and J by 6 bases, with 3 bases left in between. Looked up from germline, CDR1 is SGHVS and CDR2 is FNYEAQ. The CDR3 reads CASSFGNEQFF. CDR3 DNA sequence: TGTGCCAGCAGCTTCGGCAATGAGCAGTTCTTC.

This clone has at least ten counts. The rearrangement uses TRBV28 and TRBJ2-1; TRBD2 is a possible D gene (5 bases). Trimming removed 6 bases at V and 8 bases at J, with 20 bases between. This CDR3 contains 15 residues. Germline values: CDR1 MDHEN, CDR2 SYDVKM. The CDR3 region is CASRGAPYVSHEQFF. CDR3 bases: TGTGCCAGCAGGGGAGCGCCGTACGTTTCTCATGAGCAGTTCTTC.

The J gene is TRBJ2-2, the V gene TRBV7-6; the D gene could be TRBD1 or TRBD2 (6 bases each). V gave up 5 bases and J gave up 2 bases, with 9 bases separating them. This CDR3 has 14 amino acids. Germline CDR1 and CDR2: SGHVS and FNYEAQ. DNA of the CDR3: TGTGCCAGCAGCGCGGGACATAACACCGGGGAGCTGTTTTTT. Protein product: CASSAGHNTGELFF.

This chain uses TRBV25-1 with TRBJ2-1; 9 bases fit TRBD1. The CDR3 loop spans 14 amino acids. V lost 8 bases to trimming and J lost 7 bases; unmatched junction nucleotides: 9. Germline V gene lookup returns CDR1 MGHDK and CDR2 SYGVNS. This chain's CDR3 is CASLKGTGRNEQFF. DNA for the CDR3: TGTGCCAGCCTAAAGGGGACAGGGCGGAATGAGCAGTTCTTC.

Ten or more counts support this clone. The rearrangement joins TRBV5-6 to TRBJ1-2; D is unclear. The V and J ends lost 0 bases and 5 bases respectively, with 17 bases between them. Germline CDR1 SGHDT, CDR2 YYEEEE. This CDR3 is built from 16 residues. In DNA, the CDR3 is TGTGCCAGCAGCTTGGCCCCGCAGAACGCGGTGTATGGCTACACCTTC. Residues: CASSLAPQNAVYGYTF.

Of note for this clone: At one end the junction does not follow the germline gene, possibly because of a read error. The chain carries TRBV7-7 and TRBJ2-3, with TRBD1 as a possible D gene (5 bases). Germline CDR1 SSHAT, CDR2 FNYEAQ (reference sequence). This CDR3 is 16 amino acids long. In DNA form, the CDR3 reads TGTGCTAGCAGCTTAGGGCTATCAGGGTCCACAGATACGCAGTATTTT. The encoded protein is CASSLGLSGSTDTQYF.

The table lists this clone with a few counts. The gene calls are TRBV7-9 and TRBJ2-1; 9 bases align to TRBD1. J gave up 6 bases and V 2 bases, and 5 bases lay outside the gene matches. The CDR3 runs 15 residues. Per germline, CDR1 SEHNR and CDR2 FQNEAQ (reference sequence). The CDR3 region is CASSLRGQGSNEQFF. The CDR3 DNA sequence: TGTGCCAGCAGCTTACGTGGACAGGGGTCCAATGAGCAGTTCTTC.